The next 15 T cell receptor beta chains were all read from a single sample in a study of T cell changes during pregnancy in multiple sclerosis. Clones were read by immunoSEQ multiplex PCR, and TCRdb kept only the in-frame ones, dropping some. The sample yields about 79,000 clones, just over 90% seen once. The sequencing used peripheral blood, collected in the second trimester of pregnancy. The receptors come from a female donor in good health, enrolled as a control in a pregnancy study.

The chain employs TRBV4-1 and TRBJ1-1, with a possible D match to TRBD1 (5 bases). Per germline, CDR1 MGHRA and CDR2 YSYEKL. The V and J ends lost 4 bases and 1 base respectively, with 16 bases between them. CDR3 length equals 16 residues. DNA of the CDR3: TGCGCCAGCAGCCCCGGACAATCGGGTGGGAACACTGAAGCTTTCTTT. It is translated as CASSPGQSGGNTEAFF.

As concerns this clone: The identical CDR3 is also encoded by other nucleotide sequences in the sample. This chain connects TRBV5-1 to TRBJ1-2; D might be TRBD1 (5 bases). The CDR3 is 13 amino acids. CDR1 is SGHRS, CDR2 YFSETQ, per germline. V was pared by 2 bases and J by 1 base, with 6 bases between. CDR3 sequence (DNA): TGCGCCAGCAGCTTCCAGGGTAACTATGGCTACACCTTC. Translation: CASSFQGNYGYTF.

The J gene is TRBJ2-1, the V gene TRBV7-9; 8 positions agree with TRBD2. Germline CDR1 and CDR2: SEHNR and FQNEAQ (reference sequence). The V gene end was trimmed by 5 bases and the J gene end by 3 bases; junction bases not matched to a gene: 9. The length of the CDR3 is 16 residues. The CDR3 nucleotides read TGTGCCAGCAGCCGCAGCGGGGGCCGAGACTACAATGAGCAGTTCTTC. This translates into CASSRSGGRDYNEQFF.

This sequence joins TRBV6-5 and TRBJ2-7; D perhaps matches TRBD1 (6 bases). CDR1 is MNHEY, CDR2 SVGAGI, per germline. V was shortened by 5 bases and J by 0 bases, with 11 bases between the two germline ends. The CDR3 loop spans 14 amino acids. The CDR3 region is CASSNRVTSYEQYF. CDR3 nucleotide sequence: TGTGCCAGCAGTAACAGGGTCACCTCCTACGAGCAGTACTTC.

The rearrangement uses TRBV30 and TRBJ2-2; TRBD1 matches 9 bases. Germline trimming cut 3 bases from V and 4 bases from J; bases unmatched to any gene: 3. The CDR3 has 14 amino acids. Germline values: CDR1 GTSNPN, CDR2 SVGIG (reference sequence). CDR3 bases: TGTGCCTGGAGAAGGACAGGGGCCACCGGGGAGCTGTTTTTT. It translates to CAWRRTGATGELFF. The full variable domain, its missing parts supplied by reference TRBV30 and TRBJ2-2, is SQTIHQWPATLVQPVGSPLSLECTVEGTSNPNLYWYRQAAGRGLQLLFYSVGIGQISSEVPQNLSASRPQDRQFILSSKKLLLSDSGFYLCAWRRTGATGELFFGEGSRLTVL.

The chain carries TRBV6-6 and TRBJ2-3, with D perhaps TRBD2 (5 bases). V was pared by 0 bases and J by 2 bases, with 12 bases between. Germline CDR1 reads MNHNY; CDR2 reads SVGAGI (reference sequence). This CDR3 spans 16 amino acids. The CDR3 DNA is TGTGCCAGCAGTTACTCCCAGCGGCACAACACAGATACGCAGTATTTT. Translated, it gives CASSYSQRHNTDTQYF.

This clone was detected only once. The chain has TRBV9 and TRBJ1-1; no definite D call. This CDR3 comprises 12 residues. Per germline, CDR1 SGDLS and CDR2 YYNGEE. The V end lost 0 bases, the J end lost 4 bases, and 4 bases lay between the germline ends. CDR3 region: CASSVDGTEAFF. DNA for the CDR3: TGTGCCAGCAGCGTAGACGGCACTGAAGCTTTCTTT.

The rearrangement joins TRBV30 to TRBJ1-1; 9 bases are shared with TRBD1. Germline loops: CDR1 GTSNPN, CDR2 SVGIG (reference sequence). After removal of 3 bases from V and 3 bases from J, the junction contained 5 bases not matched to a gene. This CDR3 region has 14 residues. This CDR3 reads CAWRPWDRDTEAFF. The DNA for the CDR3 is TGTGCCTGGAGACCCTGGGACAGGGACACTGAAGCTTTCTTT.

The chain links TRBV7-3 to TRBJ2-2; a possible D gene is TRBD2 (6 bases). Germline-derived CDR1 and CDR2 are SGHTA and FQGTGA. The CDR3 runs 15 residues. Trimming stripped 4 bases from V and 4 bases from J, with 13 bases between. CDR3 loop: CASSSYGGGTGELFF. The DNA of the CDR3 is TGTGCCAGCAGCTCCTACGGGGGAGGCACCGGGGAGCTGTTTTTT.

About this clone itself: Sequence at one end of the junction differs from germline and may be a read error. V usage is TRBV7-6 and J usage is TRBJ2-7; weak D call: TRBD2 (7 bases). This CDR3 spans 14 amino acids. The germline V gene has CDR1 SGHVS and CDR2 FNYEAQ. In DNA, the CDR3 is TGTGCCAGCACCTTAAACGTCCGGGGGGCCGAGCAGTACTTC. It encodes CASTLNVRGAEQYF. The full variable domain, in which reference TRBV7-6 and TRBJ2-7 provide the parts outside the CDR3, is GAGVSQSPRYKVTKRGQDVALRCDPISGHVSLYWYRQALGQGPEFLTYFNYEAQQDKSGLPNDRFSAERPEGSISTLTIQRTEQRDSAMYRCASTLNVRGAEQYFGPGTRLTVT.

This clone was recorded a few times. The chain's CDR3 is CAWSVFSSYNSPLHF. CDR3 DNA sequence: TGTGCCTGGAGTGTATTTAGCTCCTATAATTCACCCCTCCACTTT. The chain recombines TRBV30 with TRBJ1-6; no firm D call. Germline CDR1 reads GTSNPN; CDR2 reads SVGIG (reference sequence). The CDR3 length is 15 residues. V lost 0 bases and J 0 bases, leaving 6 bases between the germline ends. Together with reference TRBV30 and TRBJ1-6, the CDR3 gives the full variable domain: SQTIHQWPATLVQPVGSPLSLECTVEGTSNPNLYWYRQAAGRGLQLLFYSVGIGQISSEVPQNLSASRPQDRQFILSSKKLLLSDSGFYLCAWSVFSSYNSPLHFGNGTRLTVT.

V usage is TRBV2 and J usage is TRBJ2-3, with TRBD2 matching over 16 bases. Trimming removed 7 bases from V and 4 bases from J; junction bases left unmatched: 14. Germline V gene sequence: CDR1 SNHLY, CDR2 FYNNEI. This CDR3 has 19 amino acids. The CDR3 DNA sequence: TGTGCCAGCACTTTACCGGGACTAGCGGGGGGGCAGTCGTCAGATACGCAGTATTTT. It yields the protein CASTLPGLAGGQSSDTQYF.

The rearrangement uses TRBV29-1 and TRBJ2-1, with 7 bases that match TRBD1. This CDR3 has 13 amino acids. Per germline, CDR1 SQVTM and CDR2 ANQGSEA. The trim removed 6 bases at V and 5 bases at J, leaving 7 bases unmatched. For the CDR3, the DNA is TGCAGCGTAGCCGGGACAGAGCACAATGAGCAGTTCTTC. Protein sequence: CSVAGTEHNEQFF.

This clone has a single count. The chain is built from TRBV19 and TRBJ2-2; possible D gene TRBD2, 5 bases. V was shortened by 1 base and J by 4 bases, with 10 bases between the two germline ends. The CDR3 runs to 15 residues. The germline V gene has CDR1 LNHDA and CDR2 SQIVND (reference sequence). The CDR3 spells CASSIGRRSTGELFF. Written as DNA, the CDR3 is TGTGCCAGTAGTATAGGTCGGAGGTCCACCGGGGAGCTGTTTTTT.

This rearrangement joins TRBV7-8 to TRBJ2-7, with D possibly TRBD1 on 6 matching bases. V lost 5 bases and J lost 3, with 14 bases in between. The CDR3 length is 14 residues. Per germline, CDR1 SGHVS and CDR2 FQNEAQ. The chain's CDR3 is CASSRGDTDYEQYF. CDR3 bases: TGTGCCAGCAGCAGAGGGGACACCGACTACGAGCAGTACTTC.